A single sample is the source of the 5 T cell receptor beta chains below, sequenced in a study of T cell clones after liver transplantation. Assay: immunoSEQ multiplex PCR; the TCRdb copy retains only in-frame clones and omits some. This sample has roughly 100,000 clones; roughly 80% occur once, and the top ten carry around 0.97%. The source material was CD4+ T cells from blood, sampled before liver transplant. The receptor source for this set is a human donor who received a liver transplant.

This clone occurred once. This chain joins TRBV19 and TRBJ1-1; unclear D gene. Between the trimmed V and J ends, which lost 1 base and 5 bases, there was a span of 8 bases. The CDR3 consists of 13 residues. CDR1 LNHDA and CDR2 SQIVND come from the germline V gene (reference sequence). CDR3 in DNA: TGTGCCAGTAGTATAGGGGTGGGAACTGAAGCTTTCTTT. This gives the protein CASSIGVGTEAFF. Full variable domain (outside the CDR3, taken from reference TRBV19 and TRBJ1-1): DGGITQSPKYLFRKEGQNVTLSCEQNLNHDAMYWYRQDPGQGLRLIYYSQIVNDFQKGDIAEGYSVSREKKESFPLTVTSAQKNPTAFYLCASSIGVGTEAFFGQGTRLTVV.

The chain links TRBV19 to TRBJ1-6; 7 nucleotides agree with TRBD1. The V segment lost 2 bases and the J segment 7 bases; nucleotides outside the gene matches: 8. CDR1 LNHDA and CDR2 SQIVND come from the germline V gene (reference sequence). The CDR3 sequence is 16 residues long. CDR3 in amino acids: CASSIRTGRGNSPLHF. The CDR3 coding sequence is TGTGCCAGTAGTATAAGGACAGGACGTGGGAATTCACCCCTCCACTTT.

The chain links TRBV19 to TRBJ2-1; D gene ambiguous. This CDR3 has 16 amino acids. Germline lookup yields CDR1 LNHDA and CDR2 SQIVND (reference sequence). V was cut by 3 bases and J by 4 bases, with 16 bases left in between. CDR3 sequence reads: CASSIDKVGPYNEQFF. DNA of the CDR3: TGTGCCAGTAGTATCGATAAGGTCGGGCCGTACAATGAGCAGTTCTTC. Based on the CDR3 plus reference TRBV19 and TRBJ2-1, the full variable domain is DGGITQSPKYLFRKEGQNVTLSCEQNLNHDAMYWYRQDPGQGLRLIYYSQIVNDFQKGDIAEGYSVSREKKESFPLTVTSAQKNPTAFYLCASSIDKVGPYNEQFFGPGTRLTVL.

V usage is TRBV25-1 and J usage is TRBJ2-1; D unresolved. The V end was cut by 4 bases, the J end by 6 bases, with 13 bases between. This CDR3 has 14 amino acids. Germline values: CDR1 MGHDK, CDR2 SYGVNS. The CDR3 loop reads CASSVTRPPNEQFF. Here the CDR3 DNA reads TGTGCCAGCAGTGTTACGAGACCCCCCAATGAGCAGTTCTTC.

The gene calls are TRBV4-2 and TRBJ2-7; 8 bases agree with TRBD1. J lost 1 base, V lost 1 base, and 6 bases had no gene match. Germline CDR1 and CDR2: LGHNA and YNFKEQ. The CDR3 spans 16 residues. The DNA of the CDR3 is TGTGCCAGCAGCCAAGGGCAGGGGGCGCCGTCCTACGAGCAGTACTTC. It codes for CASSQGQGAPSYEQYF.